Below, one TCR beta chain is given with its context. The authors' processing: Estimates of nucleated cell counts were drawn from the amplification of reference gene primers. Measured with immunoSEQ multiplex PCR; TCRdb has only the in-frame clones, and not every one. The V and J calls and clone size were taken over from that table, and D and trimming were inferred from the DNA. The data contain over 150,000 clones, more than 80% of them seen just once; the ten biggest clones take up around 0.55%. This sample is drawn from a study of blood T cell repertoires in COVID-19. About the research overall: COVID-19 samples from acute and convalescent phases originated in the United States, Italy and Spain. T cells, B-cell-depleted T cells, or PBMCs provided the cDNA or gDNA that served as material.

The germline V gene has CDR1 LNHDA and CDR2 SQIVND (reference sequence). CDR3 size: 18 residues. J lost 7 bases, V lost 4 bases, and 14 bases had no gene match. The receptor's source is a man aged 50-60 years with acute or convalescent COVID-19. The sequencing input was peripheral blood. The genes are TRBV19 and TRBJ2-1, with 12 bases fitting TRBD2. The CDR3 nucleotides are TGTGCCAGTAGTACCGGGACTAGCGGGTCTGTCACACAGAATGAGCAGTTCTTC. Translated, it gives CASSTGTSGSVTQNEQFF.